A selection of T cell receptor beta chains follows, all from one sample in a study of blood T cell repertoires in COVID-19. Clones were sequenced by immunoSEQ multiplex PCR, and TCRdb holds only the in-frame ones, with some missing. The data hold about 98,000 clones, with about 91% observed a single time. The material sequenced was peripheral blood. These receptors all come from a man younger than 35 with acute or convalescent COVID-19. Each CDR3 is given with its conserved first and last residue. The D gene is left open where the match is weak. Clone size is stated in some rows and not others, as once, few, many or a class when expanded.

CDR3 DNA: TGTGCCACCGCGTCCCGGGACAGCGATAATTCACCCCTCCACTTT; CDR3 protein: CATASRDSDNSPLHF; D gene: TRBD1; J gene: TRBJ1-6; V gene: TRBV19; clone size: .
CDR3 DNA: TGTGCCAGTAGTATGATTGGGAGGGCGAGGAACACTGAAGCTTTCTTT; CDR3 protein: CASSMIGRARNTEAFF; D gene: .; J gene: TRBJ1-1; V gene: TRBV19; clone size: .
CDR3 DNA: TGTGCCAGCAGCCCAGTTAGCGGTACCTCAGAGACCCAGTACTTC; CDR3 protein: CASSPVSGTSETQYF; D gene: .; J gene: TRBJ2-5; V gene: TRBV5-6; clone size: .
CDR3 DNA: TGTGCCACCAGTGCCGGGGTGAGCACAGATACGCAGTATTTT; CDR3 protein: CATSAGVSTDTQYF; D gene: .; J gene: TRBJ2-3; V gene: TRBV24-1; clone size: .
CDR3 DNA: TGTGCCAGCAGTCTAGGGTCAGGGTACTACGAGCAGTACTTC; CDR3 protein: CASSLGSGYYEQYF; D gene: .; J gene: TRBJ2-7; V gene: TRBV5-5; clone size: .
CDR3 DNA: TGTGCCACCAGTACCGAGGGAAGCACAGATACGCAGTATTTT; CDR3 protein: CATSTEGSTDTQYF; D gene: .; J gene: TRBJ2-3; V gene: TRBV24-1; clone size: .
CDR3 DNA: TGTGCCAGCAGTTTAACAGGGGACACTGAAGCTTTCTTT; CDR3 protein: CASSLTGDTEAFF; D gene: TRBD1; J gene: TRBJ1-1; V gene: TRBV6-4; clone size: .
CDR3 DNA: TGTGCCAGCAGTTTGGGGGGGGAAGGCTATGGCTACACCTTC; CDR3 protein: CASSLGGEGYGYTF; D gene: .; J gene: TRBJ1-2; V gene: TRBV25-1; clone size: .
CDR3 DNA: TGTGCCAGTAGTATCGACTTCCAGGGGCTCGATGGCTACACCTTC; CDR3 protein: CASSIDFQGLDGYTF; D gene: .; J gene: TRBJ1-2; V gene: TRBV19; clone size: .
CDR3 DNA: TGTGCCAGCAGCTTCGGTACAGTTTGGGAGCAGTTCTTC; CDR3 protein: CASSFGTVWEQFF; D gene: .; J gene: TRBJ2-1; V gene: TRBV11-2; clone size: once
CDR3 DNA: TGTGCCAGCAGCTTAGTCTTGGGACAGGCTAACTATGGCTACACCTTC; CDR3 protein: CASSLVLGQANYGYTF; D gene: TRBD1; J gene: TRBJ1-2; V gene: TRBV7-8; clone size: .
CDR3 DNA: TGTGCCAGCACCATACAGGGTTTGACGAGCTACGAGCAGTACTTC; CDR3 protein: CASTIQGLTSYEQYF; D gene: .; J gene: TRBJ2-7; V gene: TRBV28; clone size: .
CDR3 DNA: TGTGCCAGCAGTTTACGACGACTAGCGGAAAGCACAGATACGCAGTATTTT; CDR3 protein: CASSLRRLAESTDTQYF; D gene: TRBD2; J gene: TRBJ2-3; V gene: TRBV6-2/TRBV6-3; clone size: .
CDR3 DNA: TGTGCCACCAGTCCCAGGGTGAACACCGGGGAGCTGTTTTTT; CDR3 protein: CATSPRVNTGELFF; D gene: .; J gene: TRBJ2-2; V gene: TRBV24-1; clone size: .
CDR3 DNA: TGTGCCAGCAGTCCTCCTTCTAGTCAGGGTGGGACTGAAGCTTTCTTT; CDR3 protein: CASSPPSSQGGTEAFF; D gene: .; J gene: TRBJ1-1; V gene: TRBV25-1; clone size: .
CDR3 DNA: TGTGCCAGCAGCGTGGAAGGAGGGGTAACTGAAGCTTTCTTT; CDR3 protein: CASSVEGGVTEAFF; D gene: .; J gene: TRBJ1-1; V gene: TRBV9; clone size: few